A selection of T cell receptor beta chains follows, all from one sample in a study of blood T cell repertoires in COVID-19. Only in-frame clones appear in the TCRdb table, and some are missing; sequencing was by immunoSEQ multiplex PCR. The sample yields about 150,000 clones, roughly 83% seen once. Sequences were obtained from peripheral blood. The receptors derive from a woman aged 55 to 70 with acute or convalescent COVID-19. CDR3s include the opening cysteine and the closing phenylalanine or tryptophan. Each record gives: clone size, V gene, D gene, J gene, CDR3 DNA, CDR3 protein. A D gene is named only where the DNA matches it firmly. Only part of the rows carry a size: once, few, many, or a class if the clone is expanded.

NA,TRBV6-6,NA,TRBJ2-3,TGTGCCAGCAGTTACTGGGGGGGCCGTGATACGCAGTATTTT,CASSYWGGRDTQYF
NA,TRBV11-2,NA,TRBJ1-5,TGTGCCAGCAGCTTAGGGCGGAATCAGCCCCAGCATTTT,CASSLGRNQPQHF
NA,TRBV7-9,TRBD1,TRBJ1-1,TGTGCCAGCAGCTCCGGACAGGAACGGGACACTGAAGCTTTCTTT,CASSSGQERDTEAFF
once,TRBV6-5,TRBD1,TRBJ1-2,TGTGCCAGCAGTAAGCGACAGGGTGACGGCTACACCTTC,CASSKRQGDGYTF
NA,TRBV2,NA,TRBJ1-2,TGTGCCAGCACCCCCCCAGGGGTTGAGGGCTATGGCTACACCTTC,CASTPPGVEGYGYTF
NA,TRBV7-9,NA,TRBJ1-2,TGTGCCAGCAGCTCCAGTGGGGGGAACTATGGCTACACCTTC,CASSSSGGNYGYTF
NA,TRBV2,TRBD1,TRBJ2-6,TGTGCCAGCAGTGGCCGACAGGGGTCCCCCTCTGGGGCCAACGTCCTGACTTTC,CASSGRQGSPSGANVLTF
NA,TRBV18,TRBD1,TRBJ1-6,TGTGCCAGCTCACCCCGGGACAGGGTAGAATCACCCCTCCACTTT,CASSPRDRVESPLHF
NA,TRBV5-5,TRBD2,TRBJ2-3,TGTGCCAGCAGAAGACTAGCGGGGGCCACATACACAGATACGCAGTATTTT,CASRRLAGATYTDTQYF
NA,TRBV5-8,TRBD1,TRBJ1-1,TGTGCCAGCAGCGTGGGACAGGGAAGGAAAGCTTTCTTT,CASSVGQGRKAFF
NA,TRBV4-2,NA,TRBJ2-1,TGTGCCAGCATCAACGAGGCCGGGTCCTACAATGAGCAGTTCTTC,CASINEAGSYNEQFF
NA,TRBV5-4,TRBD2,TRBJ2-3,TGTGCCAGCAGCACCGGGACTAGCGGGGGGAATACGCAGTATTTT,CASSTGTSGGNTQYF
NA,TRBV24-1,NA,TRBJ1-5,TGTGCCACCAGTGCCCGGGACACCCAAAGCAATCAGCCCCAGCATTTT,CATSARDTQSNQPQHF
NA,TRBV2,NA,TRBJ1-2,TGTGCCAGCAACTTGGAGCGTGACTATGGCTACACCTTC,CASNLERDYGYTF
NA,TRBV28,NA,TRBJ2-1,TGTGCCAGCAGTTTGGTTGGCCCGCGGTTACATGAGCAGTTCTTC,CASSLVGPRLHEQFF
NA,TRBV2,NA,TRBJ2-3,TGTGCCAGCAGTGATCTCGCAGATACGCAGTATTTT,CASSDLADTQYF
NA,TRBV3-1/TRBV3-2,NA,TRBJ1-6,TGTGCCAGCAGCCTTGGCAGGGGCGGCTCACCCCTCCACTTT,CASSLGRGGSPLHF
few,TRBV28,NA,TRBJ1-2,TGTGCCAGCAGCCCCTGGACAGAAACCTATGGCTACACCTTC,CASSPWTETYGYTF
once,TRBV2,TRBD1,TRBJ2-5,TGTGCCAGCGAATGGTACCTAATACGGACCCCCGTCCAGACAGGGAACCAAGAGACCCAGTACTTC,CASEWYLIRTPVQTGNQETQYF
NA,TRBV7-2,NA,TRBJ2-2,TGTGCCAGCAGCTTAGTGGGGGCGGTCACCGGGGAGCTGTTTTTT,CASSLVGAVTGELFF
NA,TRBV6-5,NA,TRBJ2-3,TGTGCCAGCAGGCGGACAGCCGATACGCAGTATTTT,CASRRTADTQYF
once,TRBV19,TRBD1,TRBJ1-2,TGTGCCAGTAGTACAGGGGGCGTGAACTATGGCTACACCTTC,CASSTGGVNYGYTF
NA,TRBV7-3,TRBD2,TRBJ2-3,TGTGCCAGCAGCGCGACTAGCGGGGGCGGAGATACGCAGTATTTT,CASSATSGGGDTQYF
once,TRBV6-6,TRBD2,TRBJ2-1,TGTGCCAGCACCTGGGGACTAGCGGGGGGTGGTGAGCAGTTCTTC,CASTWGLAGGGEQFF
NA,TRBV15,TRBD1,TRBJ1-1,TGTGCCACCAGCAGAGGTGGACAGGGAGGCCCCCTTGGTACTGAAGCTTTCTTT,CATSRGGQGGPLGTEAFF
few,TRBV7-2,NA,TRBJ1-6,TGTGCCAGCAGCTTAGGCGGACTGGGGTATAATTCACCCCTCCACTTT,CASSLGGLGYNSPLHF
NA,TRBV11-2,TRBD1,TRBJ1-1,TGTGCCAGCAGCCTAAAGACAGGGGCCCCCACTGAAGCTTTCTTT,CASSLKTGAPTEAFF
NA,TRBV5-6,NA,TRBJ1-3,TGTGCCAGCAGCAATCCCGGCGGGGGTGGAAACACCATATATTTT,CASSNPGGGGNTIYF
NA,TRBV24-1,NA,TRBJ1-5,TGTGCCACCGTTAGGGGACTTAGCAATCAGCCCCAGCATTTT,CATVRGLSNQPQHF
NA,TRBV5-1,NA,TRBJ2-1,TGCGCCAGCAGCCCTGACTGGAGCTCCTACAATGAGCAGTTCTTC,CASSPDWSSYNEQFF
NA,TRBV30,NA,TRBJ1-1,TGTGCCTGGAGTGTACAGATGGGCAGTGAAGCTTTCTTT,CAWSVQMGSEAFF
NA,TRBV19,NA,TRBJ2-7,TGTGCCAGTAGTCCCGCGGACAGCTACGAGCAGTACTTC,CASSPADSYEQYF
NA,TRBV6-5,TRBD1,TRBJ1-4,TGTGCCAGCAGGGTGGGGACAGAACGTGAAAAACTGTTTTTT,CASRVGTEREKLFF
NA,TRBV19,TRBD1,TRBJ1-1,TGTGCCAGTAAAGGGGACAGGGCGAACACTGAAGCTTTCTTT,CASKGDRANTEAFF
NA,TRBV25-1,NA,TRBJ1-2,TGTGCCAGCAGTCCGCCACCGGGACACAAATTTAACTCCTATGGCTACACCTTC,CASSPPPGHKFNSYGYTF
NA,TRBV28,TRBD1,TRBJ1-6,TGTGCCTCATCTCGGACAGGAGCTATATGGGCCCTCCACTTT,CASSRTGAIWALHF
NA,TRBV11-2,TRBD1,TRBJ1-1,TGTGCCAGCAGCTCCCGGGGACAGGGCTTGGACACTGAAGCTTTCTTT,CASSSRGQGLDTEAFF
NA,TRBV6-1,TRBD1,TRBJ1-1,TGTGCCAGCAGTGAAGACTTAAGGACAGGGAGGAACACTGAAGCTTTCTTT,CASSEDLRTGRNTEAFF
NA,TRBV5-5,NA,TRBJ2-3,TGTGCCAGCAGGAGGGAGCTAGCGCGCCCCACAGATACGCAGTATTTT,CASRRELARPTDTQYF
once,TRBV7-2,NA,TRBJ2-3,TGTGCCAGCAGCCGGGGGAACAGTGGGGGCACAGATACGCAGTATTTT,CASSRGNSGGTDTQYF
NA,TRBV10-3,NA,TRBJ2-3,TGTGCCATCAGTGAGTCCGGCAGGGCGGTAGATACGCAGTATTTT,CAISESGRAVDTQYF
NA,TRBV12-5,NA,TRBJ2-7,TGTGCTAGTGGTCCTTCTCCCTACGAGCAGTACTTC,CASGPSPYEQYF
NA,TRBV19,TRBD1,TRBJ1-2,TGTGCCAGTTTGGACAGGGGGCAGGGTGGCTACACCTTC,CASLDRGQGGYTF
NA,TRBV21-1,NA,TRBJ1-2,TGTGCCAGCAGCAAAGATAAGGCAGGGCCAGGGTTTGCTAACTATGGCTACACCTTC,CASSKDKAGPGFANYGYTF
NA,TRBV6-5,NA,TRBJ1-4,TGTGCCAGCAGCTTTTCGCCCGGGACTGCAGAAAAACTGTTTTTT,CASSFSPGTAEKLFF
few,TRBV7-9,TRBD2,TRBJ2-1,TGTGCCAGCAGCCGGGGAGGGAGCGGGGGAAACAATGAGCAGTTCTTC,CASSRGGSGGNNEQFF
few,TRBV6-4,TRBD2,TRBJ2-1,TGTGCCAGCAGTGACTCCGCTAGCGGGGGGGCAAATGAGCAGTTCTTC,CASSDSASGGANEQFF
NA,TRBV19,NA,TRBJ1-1,TGTGCCAGTAGTATGGCAGGTCACACTGAAGCTTTCTTT,CASSMAGHTEAFF
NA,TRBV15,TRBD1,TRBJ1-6,TGTGCCACCAGCTCGGGACAGTATAATTCACCCCTCCACTTT,CATSSGQYNSPLHF
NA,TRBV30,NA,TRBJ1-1,TGTGCCTGGAGTATGGGGCGGACTGAAGCTTTCTTT,CAWSMGRTEAFF
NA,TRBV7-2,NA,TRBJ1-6,TGTGCCAGCAGCTTACCGGCAGCCGGGAGATCACCCCTCCACTTT,CASSLPAAGRSPLHF
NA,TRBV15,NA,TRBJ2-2,TGTGCCACCAGCAGAGGACCTAGTACGAACACCGGGGAGCTGTTTTTT,CATSRGPSTNTGELFF
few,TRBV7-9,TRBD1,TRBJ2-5,TGTGCCACGCGACAGGGTCTCCGGGAGACCCAGTACTTC,CATRQGLRETQYF
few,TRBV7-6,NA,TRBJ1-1,TGTGCCAGCAGCTTAGTGGCGAACACTGAAGCTTTCTTT,CASSLVANTEAFF